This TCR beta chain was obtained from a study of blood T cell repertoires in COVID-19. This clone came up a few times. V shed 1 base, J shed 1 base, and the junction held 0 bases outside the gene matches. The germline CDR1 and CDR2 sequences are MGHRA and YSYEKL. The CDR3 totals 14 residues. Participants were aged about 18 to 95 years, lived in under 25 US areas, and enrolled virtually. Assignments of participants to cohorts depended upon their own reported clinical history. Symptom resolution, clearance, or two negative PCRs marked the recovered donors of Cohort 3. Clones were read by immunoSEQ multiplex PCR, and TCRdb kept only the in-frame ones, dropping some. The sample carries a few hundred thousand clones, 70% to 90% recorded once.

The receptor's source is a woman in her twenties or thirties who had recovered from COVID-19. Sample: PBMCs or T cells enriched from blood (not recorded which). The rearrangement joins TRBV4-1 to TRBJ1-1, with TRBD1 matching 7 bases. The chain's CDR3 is CASSQGDRNTEAFF. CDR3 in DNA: TGCGCCAGCAGCCAAGGGGACAGGAACACTGAAGCTTTCTTT.